Following are 5 T cell receptor beta chains from one sample sequenced in a study of cytomegalovirus exposure and HLA in healthy donors. PCR was performed using 60 Vbeta and 13 Jbeta primers. Profiled with immunoSEQ multiplex PCR; TCRdb holds only in-frame clones, not every one. The table has roughly 130,000 clones, 70% to 90% seen once; the top ten hold about 1.5%. The sample taken for sequencing was PBMCs. The receptor source for this set is a boy aged 5-17 years in good health and CMV-seronegative.

CDR3 DNA: TGTGCCAGCAACCCGACAGGGTCTATCGCTGGAAACACCATATATTTT. Translation: CASNPTGSIAGNTIYF. The chain combines TRBV4-2 with TRBJ1-3; 7 nucleotides match TRBD1. Germline V CDR1 and CDR2: LGHNA, YNFKEQ. The CDR3 covers 16 residues. V shed 7 bases and J 2 bases; nucleotides not matched to a gene: 11.

V usage is TRBV29-1 and J usage is TRBJ1-1; D is uncertain. The CDR3 totals 14 residues. With 5 bases removed from V and 1 base from J, the gap between germline ends came to 14 bases. CDR1 SQVTM and CDR2 ANQGSEA come from the germline V gene. The CDR3 DNA reads TGCAGCGTTTCAAAGACGGGGAAGAACACTGAAGCTTTCTTT. It encodes CSVSKTGKNTEAFF.

This rearrangement joins TRBV9 to TRBJ2-3, with TRBD2 identical over 7 bases. The CDR3 contains 15 residues. Germline CDR1 is SGDLS and CDR2 is YYNGEE. V gave up 0 bases and J gave up 4 bases; unmatched junction bases: 5. CDR3 residues: CASSVGGRGADTQYF. CDR3 nucleotides: TGTGCCAGCAGCGTAGGCGGGAGAGGGGCAGATACGCAGTATTTT.

V and J are TRBV4-1 and TRBJ2-1, with D possibly matching TRBD2 (5 bases). V was shortened by 4 bases and J by 5 bases, with 15 bases between the two germline ends. Germline lookup yields CDR1 MGHRA and CDR2 YSYEKL. CDR3 length: 15 residues. DNA for the CDR3: TGCGCCAGCAGCCCGCTCTATGGACTCAACAATGAGCAGTTCTTC. Translated, it gives CASSPLYGLNNEQFF.

V gene TRBV11-2 combines with J gene TRBJ2-1; D remains unclear. The length of the CDR3 is 16 residues. CDR1 is SGHAT, CDR2 FQNNGV, per germline. The ends were cut back, 5 bases at V and 0 bases at J, with 14 bases in the middle. The CDR3, as DNA: TGTGCCAGCAGCCCCCAGACCGGAGACTCCTACAATGAGCAGTTCTTC. This translates into CASSPQTGDSYNEQFF.